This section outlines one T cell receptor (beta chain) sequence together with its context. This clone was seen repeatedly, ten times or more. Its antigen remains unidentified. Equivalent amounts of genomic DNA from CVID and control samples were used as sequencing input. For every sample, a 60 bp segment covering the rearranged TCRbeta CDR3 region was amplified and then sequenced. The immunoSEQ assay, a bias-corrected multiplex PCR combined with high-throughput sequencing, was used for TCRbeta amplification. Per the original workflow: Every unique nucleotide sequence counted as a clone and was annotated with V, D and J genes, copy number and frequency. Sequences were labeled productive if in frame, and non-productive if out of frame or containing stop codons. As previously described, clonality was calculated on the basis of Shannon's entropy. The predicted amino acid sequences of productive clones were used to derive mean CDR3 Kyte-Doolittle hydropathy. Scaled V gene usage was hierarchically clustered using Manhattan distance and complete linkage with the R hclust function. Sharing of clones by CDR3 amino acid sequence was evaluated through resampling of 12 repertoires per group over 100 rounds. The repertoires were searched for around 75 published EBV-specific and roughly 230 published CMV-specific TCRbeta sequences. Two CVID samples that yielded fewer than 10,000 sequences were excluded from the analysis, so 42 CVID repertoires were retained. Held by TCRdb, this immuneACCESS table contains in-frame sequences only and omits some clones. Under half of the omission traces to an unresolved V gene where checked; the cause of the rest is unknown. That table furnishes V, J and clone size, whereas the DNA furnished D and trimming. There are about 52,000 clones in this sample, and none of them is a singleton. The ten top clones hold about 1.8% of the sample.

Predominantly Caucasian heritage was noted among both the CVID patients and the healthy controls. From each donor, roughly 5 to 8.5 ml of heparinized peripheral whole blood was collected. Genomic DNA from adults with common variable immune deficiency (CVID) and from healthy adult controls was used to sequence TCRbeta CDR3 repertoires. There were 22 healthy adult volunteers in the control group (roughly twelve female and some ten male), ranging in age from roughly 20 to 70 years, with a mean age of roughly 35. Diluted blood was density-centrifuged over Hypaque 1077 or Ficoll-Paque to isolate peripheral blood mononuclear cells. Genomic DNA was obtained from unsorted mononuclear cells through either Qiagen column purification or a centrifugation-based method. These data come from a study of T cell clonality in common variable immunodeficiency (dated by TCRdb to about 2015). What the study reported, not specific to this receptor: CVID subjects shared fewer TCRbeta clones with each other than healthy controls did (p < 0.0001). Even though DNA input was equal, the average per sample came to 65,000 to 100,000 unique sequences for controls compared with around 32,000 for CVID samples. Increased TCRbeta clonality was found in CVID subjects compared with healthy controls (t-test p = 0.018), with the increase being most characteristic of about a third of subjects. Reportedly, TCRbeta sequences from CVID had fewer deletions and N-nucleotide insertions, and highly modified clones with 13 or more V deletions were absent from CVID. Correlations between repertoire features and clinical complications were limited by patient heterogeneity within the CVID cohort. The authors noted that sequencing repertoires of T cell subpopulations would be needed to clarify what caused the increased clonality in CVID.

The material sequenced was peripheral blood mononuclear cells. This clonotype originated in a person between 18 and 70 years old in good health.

The sequenced part of the CDR3 DNA is TGCAGTGCTAGAGATCAGACCGGGGAG. It is translated as CSARDQTGE. The entire CDR3 protein reads CSARDQTGELFF. This sequence uses TRBV20-1 and TRBJ2-2; the D gene identity is not certain. The read terminates 3 residues before the CDR3 end, so the remaining end is supplied by the germline J gene. The germline V gene (reference sequence) gives CDR1 as DFQATT and CDR2 as SNEGSKA. The V end loses 0 bases and the J end loses 5 bases, and a stretch of 4 bases separates them. The CDR3 covers 12 residues, taking in both the cysteine and the phenylalanine. Sequencing covers 27 bases of the CDR3, shown here with the frame starting at base 1.